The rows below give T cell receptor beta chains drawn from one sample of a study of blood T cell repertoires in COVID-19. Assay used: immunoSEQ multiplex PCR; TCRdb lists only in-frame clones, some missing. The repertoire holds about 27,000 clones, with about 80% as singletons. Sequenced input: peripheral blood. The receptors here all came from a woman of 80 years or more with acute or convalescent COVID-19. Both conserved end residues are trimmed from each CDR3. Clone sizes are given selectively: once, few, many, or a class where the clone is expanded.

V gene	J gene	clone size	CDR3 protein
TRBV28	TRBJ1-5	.	ASSKPGTGGVQPQH
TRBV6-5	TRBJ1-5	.	ASGRLYSNQPQH
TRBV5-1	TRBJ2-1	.	ASSELTGSGSYNEQF
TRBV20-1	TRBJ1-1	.	IGDRNTEAF
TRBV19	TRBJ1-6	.	ASSIDLSPLH
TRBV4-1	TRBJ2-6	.	ASSQDGGQLFSGANVLT
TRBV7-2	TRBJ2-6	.	ASSAPGQGTSGANVLT
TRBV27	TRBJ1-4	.	ASSYRGISNEKLF
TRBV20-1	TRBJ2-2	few	SASFAGELF
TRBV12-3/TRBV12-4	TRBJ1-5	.	ASSGTGDQPQH
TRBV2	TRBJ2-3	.	ASSEGVLGGDTQY
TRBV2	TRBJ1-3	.	ASSPRVPGNTIY
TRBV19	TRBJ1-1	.	ASTSDPAGGFTEAF
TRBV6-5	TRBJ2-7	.	ASSPGTDYEQY
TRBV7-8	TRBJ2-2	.	ASSGAGRANTGELF
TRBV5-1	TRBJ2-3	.	ASKAGLGTDTQY
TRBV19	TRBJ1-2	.	ASSSTGTNYGYT
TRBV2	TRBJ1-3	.	ASSGTGNSGNTIY
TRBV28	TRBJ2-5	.	ASWPGTSGQETQY
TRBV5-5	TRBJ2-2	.	ASSLLSPGELF
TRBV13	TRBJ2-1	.	ASSLAGTSGSHEQF
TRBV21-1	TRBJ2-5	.	ASSTGGREETQY
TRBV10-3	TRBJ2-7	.	AISDSQGSYEQY
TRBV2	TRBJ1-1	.	ASTSIGGRNTEAF
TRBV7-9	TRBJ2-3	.	ASSLGRVGGADTQY
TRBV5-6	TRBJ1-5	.	ASSVRQGNQPQH
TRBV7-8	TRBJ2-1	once	ASSLAPRSGQGVMEF
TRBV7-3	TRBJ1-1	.	ASSPSPGQLAAGAF
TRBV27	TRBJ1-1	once	ASSGQGGWMNTEAF
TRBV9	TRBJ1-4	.	ASSGGQGRNEKLF
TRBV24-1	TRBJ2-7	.	ATSRQQGNEQY
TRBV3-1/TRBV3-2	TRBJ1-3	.	ASSRDSRNTIY
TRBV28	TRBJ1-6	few	ASRLRQGRSNSPLH
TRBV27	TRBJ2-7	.	ASSFRAGDDPEQY